Presented here are 12 T cell receptor beta chains from one specimen sequenced in a study of T cells in Graves' hyperthyroidism and ophthalmopathy. Researchers amplified the TCR beta CDR3 regions from RNA transcripts. During a first-round RT-PCR of the TCR CDR3, the HTBI primer set was used. TCRdb analysed the multiplex PCR reads with MiXCR anew, one entry per CDR3 protein. The table has fewer than 700,000 distinct CDR3 sequences, approximately 17% seen once. Sequencing used blood. These receptors all come from a woman aged 18-29 years with Graves' ophthalmopathy.

This clonotype has at least ten counts. The CDR3 DNA follows: TGTGCCAGCAGTGAGGACAGATCCGTCTATGGCTACACCTTC. Its protein product is CASSEDRSVYGYTF. V gene TRBV6-1 combines with J gene TRBJ1-2, with TRBD1 as a possible D gene (6 bases). The CDR3 has 14 residues. CDR1 and CDR2 from the germline V gene are MNHNS and SASEGT. V was shortened by 3 bases and J by 4 bases, with 12 bases between the two germline ends.

In its sample, this clonotype was seen a few times. The chain employs TRBV19 and TRBJ1-5; perhaps TRBD1 as D (5 bases). Per germline, CDR1 LNHDA and CDR2 SQIVND (reference sequence). V was clipped by 0 bases and J by 2 bases, with 14 bases between them. The length of the CDR3 is 17 residues. The CDR3 nucleotides are TGTGCCAGTAGTATAGAGCGGGGCAGGATGGGCAATCAGCCCCAGCATTTT. Encoded protein: CASSIERGRMGNQPQHF. Based on the CDR3 plus reference TRBV19 and TRBJ1-5, the full variable domain is DGGITQSPKYLFRKEGQNVTLSCEQNLNHDAMYWYRQDPGQGLRLIYYSQIVNDFQKGDIAEGYSVSREKKESFPLTVTSAQKNPTAFYLCASSIERGRMGNQPQHFGDGTRLSIL.

In its sample, this clonotype was seen a few times. The V call is TRBV20-1, the J call TRBJ2-2, with D unresolved. Germline lookup yields CDR1 DFQATT and CDR2 SNEGSKA (reference sequence). The CDR3 runs 16 residues. The V end was cut by 0 bases, the J end by 2 bases, with 13 bases between. For the CDR3, the DNA is TGCAGTGCTAGAGATCAAGGACGAGCAAACACCGGGGAGCTGTTTTTT. This translates into CSARDQGRANTGELFF.

The CDR3 DNA sequence: TGTGCCACGGGGGGGATCGGGACTCCCTCCGATGAGCAGTTCTTC. Its translation: CATGGIGTPSDEQFF. The rearrangement joins TRBV5-8 to TRBJ2-1; 8 nucleotides agree with TRBD2. Unmatched junction bases numbered 16, after V lost 9 bases and J lost 8 bases. The CDR3 is 15 amino acids. CDR1 SGHTS and CDR2 YDEGEE come from the germline V gene.

This clonotype was recorded many times. J is TRBJ1-2 and V is TRBV2; no definite D call. Germline V gene data show CDR1 as SNHLY and CDR2 as FYNNEI. V lost 7 bases and J lost 3, with 12 bases in between. The CDR3 is 13 residues long. CDR3 sequence reads: CASNPESDYGYTF. The CDR3 DNA reads as TGTGCCAGCAATCCGGAGTCGGACTATGGCTACACCTTC.

This clonotype was found many times. The genes are TRBV13 and TRBJ1-1; unclear D gene. This CDR3 region has 14 residues. Per germline, CDR1 PRHDT and CDR2 FYEKMQ (reference sequence). Trimming cost V 5 bases and J 3 bases, with 13 bases left between them. The CDR3 spells CASSLQADHTEAFF. CDR3 DNA sequence: TGTGCCAGCAGCCTGCAGGCAGACCACACTGAAGCTTTCTTT.

This clonotype occurred many times. The gene calls are TRBV7-8 and TRBJ2-1; TRBD2 matches 9 bases. Per the germline V gene, CDR1 is SGHVS and CDR2 is FQNEAQ. There are 14 residues in the CDR3. J was trimmed by 11 bases and V by 1 base; bases with no gene match: 6. Written as DNA, the CDR3 is TGTGCCAGCAGCTTAGAGGGACTAGCCAGTCAGCAGTTCTTC. This gives the protein CASSLEGLASQQFF.

The chain joins TRBV28 to TRBJ2-3; D gene unclear. Trimming pared 2 bases from V and 0 bases from J, leaving 12 bases between. The germline CDR1 and CDR2 sequences are MDHEN and SYDVKM. The CDR3 is 16 residues long. The CDR3 DNA sequence: TGTGCCAGCAGTTTAACCCCCGGTAGGAGCACAGATACGCAGTATTTT. This gives the protein CASSLTPGRSTDTQYF.

J is TRBJ1-1 and V is TRBV6-2 or TRBV6-3; 8 bases agree with TRBD1. The CDR3 sequence is 17 residues long. CDR1 and CDR2 from the germline V gene are MNHEY and SVGEGT. Trimming at V came to 8 bases and at J to 5 bases, leaving 19 bases not matched to a gene. The CDR3 sequence: CASLKPPWTGTWTEAFF. The CDR3 region has the DNA TGTGCCAGCCTAAAACCCCCCTGGACAGGGACGTGGACTGAAGCTTTCTTT.

The gene calls are TRBV4-3 and TRBJ2-1; 7 bases fit TRBD1. Germline V lookup: CDR1 LGHNA, CDR2 YSLEER. The CDR3 spans 17 residues. V gave up 4 bases and J gave up 1 base; unmatched junction bases: 10. CDR3 in amino acids: CASSPDRVQGSYNEQFF. The CDR3 DNA follows: TGCGCCAGCAGCCCCGACAGGGTTCAGGGGTCCTACAATGAGCAGTTCTTC.

This clonotype was detected ten times or more. The chain links TRBV11-2 to TRBJ1-1; TRBD1 agrees at 8 bases. Germline trimming cut 1 base from V and 0 bases from J; bases unmatched to any gene: 4. This CDR3 has 16 amino acids. Germline lookup yields CDR1 SGHAT and CDR2 FQNNGV. The CDR3 region has the DNA TGTGCCAGCAGCTTAGTCAGGACAGGGTTGAACACTGAAGCTTTCTTT. Translation: CASSLVRTGLNTEAFF.

The rearrangement joins TRBV30 to TRBJ1-2; D is possibly TRBD1 (5 bases). Trimming removed 3 bases at V and 7 bases at J, with 9 bases between. The CDR3 is 11 amino acids. Per the germline V gene, CDR1 is GTSNPN and CDR2 is SVGIG (reference sequence). The CDR3 DNA sequence: TGTGCCTGGAGCCCCGGGACTGGCTACACCTTC. Amino acids: CAWSPGTGYTF.